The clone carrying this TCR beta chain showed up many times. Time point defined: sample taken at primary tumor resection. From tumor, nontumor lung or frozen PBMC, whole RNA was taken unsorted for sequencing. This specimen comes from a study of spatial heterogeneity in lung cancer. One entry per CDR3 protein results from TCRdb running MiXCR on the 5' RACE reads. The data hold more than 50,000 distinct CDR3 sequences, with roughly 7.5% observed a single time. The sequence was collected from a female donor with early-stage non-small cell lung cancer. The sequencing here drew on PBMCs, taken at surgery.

The CDR3 DNA sequence: TGTGCCGTCCAAAGGGACAGGGCTACAGATACGCAGTATTTT. Amino acids: CAVQRDRATDTQYF. The V call is TRBV2, the J call TRBJ2-3, with TRBD1 matching 9 bases. Germline values: CDR1 SNHLY, CDR2 FYNNEI. The junction had 9 bases not matched to a gene; V was cut back by 11 bases and J by 3 bases. The CDR3 consists of 14 residues.